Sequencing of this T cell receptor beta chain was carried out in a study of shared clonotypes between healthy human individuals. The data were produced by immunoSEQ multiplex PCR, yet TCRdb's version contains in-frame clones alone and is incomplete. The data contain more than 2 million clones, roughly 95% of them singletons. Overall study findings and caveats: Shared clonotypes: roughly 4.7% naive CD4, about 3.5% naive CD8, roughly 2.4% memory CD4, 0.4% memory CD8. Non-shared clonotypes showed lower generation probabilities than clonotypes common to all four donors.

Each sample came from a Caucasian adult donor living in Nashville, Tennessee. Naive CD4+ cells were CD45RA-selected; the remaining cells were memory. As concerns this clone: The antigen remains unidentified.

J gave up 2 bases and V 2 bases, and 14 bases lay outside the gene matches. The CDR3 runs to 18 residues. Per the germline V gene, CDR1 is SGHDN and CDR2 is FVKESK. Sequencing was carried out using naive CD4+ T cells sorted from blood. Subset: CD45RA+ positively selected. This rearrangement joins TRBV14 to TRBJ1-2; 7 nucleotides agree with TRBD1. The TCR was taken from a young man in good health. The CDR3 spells CASSQYRDRGRGNYGYTF. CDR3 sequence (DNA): TGTGCCAGCAGCCAATACCGGGACAGAGGACGTGGGAACTATGGCTACACCTTC.